The clone carrying this T cell receptor beta chain was detected only once. Assay used: immunoSEQ multiplex PCR; TCRdb lists only in-frame clones, some missing. The table has approximately 230,000 clones, 70% to 90% seen once; the top ten hold over 1.2%. The record originates from a study of blood T cell repertoires in COVID-19. What was sequenced was peripheral blood. This clonotype was sampled from a man older than 75 with acute or convalescent COVID-19.

As DNA, the CDR3 is TGTGCCAGCTCACCAAACAGCCCTTCCTCTGGAAACACCATATATTTT. It is translated as CASSPNSPSSGNTIYF. This chain joins TRBV18 and TRBJ1-3; D unclear. V was pared by 2 bases and J by 0 bases, with 11 bases between. The CDR3 loop spans 16 amino acids. CDR1 is KGHSH and CDR2 is LQKENI in the germline V gene.